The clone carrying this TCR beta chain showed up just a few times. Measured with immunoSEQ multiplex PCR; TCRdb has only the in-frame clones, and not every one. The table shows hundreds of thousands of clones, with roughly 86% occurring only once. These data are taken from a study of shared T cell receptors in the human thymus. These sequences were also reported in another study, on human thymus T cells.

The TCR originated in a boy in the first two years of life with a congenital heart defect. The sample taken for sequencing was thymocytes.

CDR3 DNA sequence: TGTGCCAGTAGCCACAGGGTAGGAAACACCATATATTTT. Translated: CASSHRVGNTIYF. The gene calls are TRBV19 and TRBJ1-3, with a weak D call TRBD1 (6 bases). Germline CDR1 and CDR2: LNHDA and SQIVND (reference sequence). With 6 bases removed from V and 4 bases from J, the gap between germline ends came to 10 bases. The CDR3 length is 13 residues.